A selection of T cell receptor beta chains follows, all from one sample in a study of identical twins. TCRdb re-called the 5' RACE reads through MiXCR, storing one row per CDR3 protein. The sample includes around 960,000 distinct CDR3 sequences, 9% to 15% of them seen just once. A further study also used this sample, focusing on yellow fever vaccine responses in identical twins.

The sequenced sample was PBMCs. These receptors were taken from a woman in her late teens or twenties in good health. CDR3s include the opening cysteine and the closing phenylalanine or tryptophan. Each record gives: D gene, J gene, V gene, clone size, CDR3 protein, CDR3 DNA. D genes are given only for firm matches. Size values are once, few and many counts, or a class for expanded clones, and some rows have none.

TRBD2 | TRBJ2-3 | TRBV6-6 | many | CASSYVAGRPTDTQYF | TGTGCCAGCAGTTACGTAGCGGGGAGACCCACAGATACGCAGTATTTT
. | TRBJ2-5 | TRBV5-1 | . | CASSPLYAPETQYF | TGCGCCAGCAGCCCGTTATATGCGCCCGAGACCCAGTACTTC
. | TRBJ2-5 | TRBV5-6 | . | CASSSQTPWETQYF | TGTGCCAGCAGTTCACAGACGCCCTGGGAGACCCAGTACTTC
. | TRBJ1-2 | TRBV7-2 | few | CASSLTYWAFYGYTF | TGTGCCAGCAGCTTGACGTACTGGGCCTTTTATGGCTACACCTTC
. | TRBJ1-1 | TRBV20-1 | few | CSAREAANTEAFF | TGCAGTGCTAGAGAGGCAGCGAACACTGAAGCTTTCTTT
TRBD2 | TRBJ2-5 | TRBV4-2 | . | CASSQGLAGVWWLETQYF | TGTGCCAGCAGCCAAGGCCTAGCGGGAGTGTGGTGGTTAGAGACCCAGTACTTC
. | TRBJ2-3 | TRBV5-1 | . | CASSEPHTDTQYF | TGCGCCAGCAGTGAGCCTCACACAGATACGCAGTATTTT
TRBD1 | TRBJ1-1 | TRBV3-1 | . | CASRQTGVGTEAFF | TGTGCCAGCAGGCAGACAGGGGTTGGCACTGAAGCTTTCTTT
. | TRBJ2-5 | TRBV4-1 | few | CASSRRFGEVGSETQYF | TGCGCCAGCAGCCGCCGTTTCGGAGAGGTGGGTTCGGAGACCCAGTACTTC
. | TRBJ1-1 | TRBV3-1 | few | CASSQGWGTKMNTEAFF | TGTGCCAGCAGCCAAGGCTGGGGAACCAAAATGAACACTGAAGCTTTCTTT
TRBD2 | TRBJ2-2 | TRBV6-5 | few | CASSYGGGSGTGELFF | TGTGCCAGCAGTTACGGCGGCGGGAGCGGCACCGGGGAGCTGTTTTTT
TRBD2 | TRBJ2-1 | TRBV7-9 | few | CASSFGTSGTNEQFF | TGTGCCAGCAGCTTCGGGACTAGCGGGACCAATGAGCAGTTCTTC
TRBD1 | TRBJ2-7 | TRBV10-3 | few | CAIRTGSYEQYF | TGTGCCATTAGGACAGGTTCCTACGAGCAGTACTTC
TRBD2 | TRBJ2-2 | TRBV9 | . | CASSVKLAGAGELFF | TGTGCCAGCAGCGTTAAACTAGCGGGGGCCGGGGAGCTGTTTTTT
. | TRBJ1-2 | TRBV27 | few | CASSFVGPSGGYTF | TGTGCCAGCAGTTTCGTGGGCCCATCGGGGGGCTACACCTTC
. | TRBJ2-1 | TRBV20-1 | . | CRAEGGRYNEQFF | TGCAGGGCAGAGGGGGGTAGGTACAATGAGCAGTTCTTC
TRBD2 | TRBJ2-6 | TRBV11-2 | . | CASSPLLGTSGSSGANVLTF | TGTGCCAGCAGCCCCTTGTTAGGGACTAGCGGCAGCTCTGGGGCCAACGTCCTGACTTTC
. | TRBJ2-5 | TRBV27 | many | CASSSNEAGAETQYF | TGTGCCAGCAGTTCAAATGAGGCAGGGGCAGAGACCCAGTACTTC
. | TRBJ2-2 | TRBV12-3/TRBV12-4 | . | CASRKGTQVTGELFF | TGTGCCAGCCGAAAAGGGACTCAGGTCACCGGGGAGCTGTTTTTT
. | TRBJ2-1 | TRBV24-1 | few | CATSASRSVLYNEQFF | TGTGCCACCAGCGCATCAAGGTCGGTTCTGTACAATGAGCAGTTCTTC
TRBD2 | TRBJ2-5 | TRBV24-1 | . | CATSAGREDVFLETQYF | TGTGCCACCAGTGCAGGGCGGGAGGACGTTTTTTTGGAGACCCAGTACTTC
. | TRBJ2-1 | TRBV9 | . | CASSVSEANNEQFF | TGTGCCAGCAGCGTTAGCGAGGCAAACAATGAGCAGTTCTTC
. | TRBJ2-1 | TRBV5-4 | . | CASSQGREDYEQFF | TGTGCCAGCAGCCAGGGTCGGGAAGACTATGAGCAGTTCTTC
. | TRBJ2-5 | TRBV11-2 | . | CASSSPSGVGYETQYF | TGTGCCAGCAGCTCCCCGTCCGGGGTGGGATATGAGACCCAGTACTTC
. | TRBJ2-7 | TRBV14 | many | CASSQGVGTLTYEQYF | TGTGCCAGCAGCCAAGGAGTCGGCACCCTTACCTACGAGCAGTACTTC
. | TRBJ2-3 | TRBV12-3/TRBV12-4 | few | CASSLRDTHTDTQYF | TGTGCCAGCAGTTTAAGGGACACGCACACAGATACGCAGTATTTT
. | TRBJ1-1 | TRBV4-2 | many | CASSQQTEAFF | TGTGCCAGCAGCCAACAGACTGAAGCTTTCTTT
TRBD1 | TRBJ1-2 | TRBV12-3/TRBV12-4 | many | CASSSGQGAYGYTF | TGTGCCAGCAGTTCGGGACAGGGGGCTTATGGCTACACCTTC
. | TRBJ1-4 | TRBV24-1 | few | CATSEPPPNEKLFF | TGTGCCACCAGTGAACCCCCACCTAATGAAAAACTGTTTTTT
. | TRBJ1-1 | TRBV2 | few | CAIQTQGRAPEAFF | TGTGCCATCCAAACTCAGGGGAGAGCGCCTGAAGCTTTCTTT
TRBD1 | TRBJ1-2 | TRBV12-3/TRBV12-4 | many | CASSPGGGMDYGYTF | TGTGCCAGCAGCCCAGGGGGAGGGATGGACTATGGCTACACCTTC
. | TRBJ2-3 | TRBV4-1 | many | CASSQETGRRDTQYF | TGCGCCAGCAGCCAAGAGACAGGGAGGCGAGATACGCAGTATTTT
. | TRBJ1-2 | TRBV15 | . | CATSREGQDAGYTF | TGTGCCACCAGCAGAGAAGGACAAGACGCCGGCTACACCTTC
TRBD2 | TRBJ2-2 | TRBV6-5 | . | CASSYLLSGSGTGELFF | TGTGCCAGCAGTTACCTATTGAGCGGGAGTGGCACCGGGGAGCTGTTTTTT
. | TRBJ1-2 | TRBV20-1 | few | CSASVSGGHYGYTF | TGCAGTGCTAGCGTGTCAGGTGGCCACTATGGCTACACCTTC
. | TRBJ1-1 | TRBV11-2 | . | CASILGGANTEAFF | TGTGCCAGCATCCTAGGGGGAGCGAACACTGAAGCTTTCTTT
TRBD1 | TRBJ2-1 | TRBV20-1 | few | CSARDRQGDKIKQFF | TGCAGTGCTAGAGATCGGCAGGGGGATAAAATAAAGCAGTTCTTC
. | TRBJ1-5 | TRBV3-1 | . | CASSQDMYEGRWPQHF | TGTGCCAGCAGCCAAGATATGTACGAGGGCCGGTGGCCCCAGCATTTT
. | TRBJ2-5 | TRBV6-1 | . | CASRRGGYRVQETQYF | TGTGCCAGCAGACGTGGAGGCTACAGGGTCCAAGAGACCCAGTACTTC
TRBD2 | TRBJ2-3 | TRBV6-4 | many | CASSDSRGGTDTQYF | TGTGCCAGCAGTGACTCGCGGGGGGGCACAGATACGCAGTATTTT
. | TRBJ1-2 | TRBV7-8 | . | CASSLFPSGDYGYTF | TGTGCCAGCAGCTTATTTCCCAGTGGCGACTATGGCTACACCTTC
TRBD2 | TRBJ2-7 | TRBV7-2 | . | CASSLFRAGDRYEQYF | TGTGCCAGCAGCTTATTTAGGGCGGGAGACCGCTACGAGCAGTACTTC
TRBD2 | TRBJ2-3 | TRBV15 | many | CATSRIAGEGTDTQYF | TGTGCCACCAGCAGAATAGCGGGAGAGGGCACAGATACGCAGTATTTT
TRBD2 | TRBJ2-1 | TRBV20-1 | many | CSASEGLADNEQFF | TGCAGTGCTAGCGAAGGACTAGCGGACAATGAGCAGTTCTTC
TRBD2 | TRBJ2-1 | TRBV28 | . | CASRKWGLAGRQGDEQFF | TGTGCCAGCAGAAAATGGGGACTAGCGGGGCGGCAGGGCGATGAGCAGTTCTTC
. | TRBJ1-1 | TRBV9 | few | CASSPARTVNTEAFF | TGTGCCAGCAGCCCTGCCCGGACGGTGAACACTGAAGCTTTCTTT
TRBD1 | TRBJ1-1 | TRBV6-4 | . | CASSRGPGTEAFF | TGTGCCAGCAGTAGGGGGCCCGGCACTGAAGCTTTCTTT
TRBD2 | TRBJ2-1 | TRBV19 | . | CASSIWSGGAVTYNEQFF | TGTGCCAGTAGTATCTGGAGCGGGGGGGCCGTAACCTACAATGAGCAGTTCTTC
TRBD1 | TRBJ2-7 | TRBV5-1 | few | CASTQSGTGNYEQYF | TGCGCCAGCACCCAATCCGGGACAGGGAACTACGAGCAGTACTTC
TRBD2 | TRBJ2-1 | TRBV4-1 | . | CASSQVVTSGIPFF | TGCGCCAGCAGCCAAGTTGTTACTAGCGGCATTCCGTTCTTC
TRBD2 | TRBJ2-1 | TRBV13 | . | CASSLRTTAGIYNEQFF | TGTGCCAGCAGCTTACGTACTACAGCGGGAATCTACAATGAGCAGTTCTTC
. | TRBJ2-1 | TRBV7-8 | . | CATNSGNEQFF | TGTGCCACCAATTCAGGCAATGAGCAGTTCTTC
TRBD2 | TRBJ2-3 | TRBV2 | . | CASSEAPQPLAGFTDTQYF | TGTGCCAGCAGTGAAGCGCCACAACCTTTAGCGGGCTTCACAGATACGCAGTATTTT
. | TRBJ2-5 | TRBV15 | . | CATSHSGGGETQYF | TGTGCCACCAGCCATAGCGGTGGCGGGGAGACCCAGTACTTC
. | TRBJ1-1 | TRBV29-1 | few | CSVVQGLNTEAFF | TGCAGCGTTGTTCAGGGACTGAACACTGAAGCTTTCTTT